What follows are 14 T cell receptor beta chains derived from one specimen sequenced in a study of B cell selection in AIRE deficiency (dated by TCRdb to between 2017 and 2020). Library preparation employed the immunoSEQ multiplex PCR assay. TCRdb stores this immuneACCESS table with in-frame sequences only. Part of the clones is absent; in the studies checked, under half of the shortfall reflects unresolved V genes, and no reason is known for the rest. This sample gives about 22,000 clones in total; around 90% of them show up just once. 1.4% of the sample is in the top ten clones. For sorting, regulatory T cells were defined as CD4+CD25hiCD127low/negative cells. The sample comprised CD4+CD25+ Tregs sorted from PBMCs. These receptor sequences come from a human donor in good health.

The count of this clone is one. One base away lies a much larger clone, so this may be a sequencing read error. No conserved phenylalanine or tryptophan is present at the end of the CDR3, so a read error is the likely explanation. The rearrangement joins TRBV6-9 to TRBJ1-2; possibly TRBD1 for D (6 bases). The V and J ends lost 6 bases and 4 bases respectively, with 6 bases between them. The CDR3 is made up of 11 amino acids. Germline V gene data show CDR1 as MNHGY and CDR2 as SVAAGI. In DNA form, the CDR3 reads TGTGCCAGCAGCAGGGGCTATGGCTACACCCTC. Translating it yields CASSRGYGYTL.

The genes are TRBV7-2 and TRBJ2-7; 9 bases line up with TRBD1. The CDR3 is 13 residues long. V shed 4 bases and J 7 bases; nucleotides not matched to a gene: 5. Germline V gene lookup returns CDR1 SGHTA and CDR2 FQGNSA. In nucleotides, the CDR3 is TGTGCCAGCAGCTCTACCGACAGGGGGGAGCAGTACTTC. Protein: CASSSTDRGEQYF.

The chain recombines TRBV2 with TRBJ1-5; 8 nucleotides match TRBD1. The CDR3 spans 16 residues. The germline V gene encodes CDR1 SNHLY and CDR2 FYNNEI. Trimming cost V 6 bases and J 1 base; bases outside gene matches: 8. The CDR3 DNA follows: TGTGCCAGCAGCACTTCACAGGGGGGGAGCAATCAGCCCCAGCATTTT. Translation gives CASSTSQGGSNQPQHF.

The chain is built from TRBV11-1 and TRBJ2-5; 8 nucleotides match TRBD2. J lost 8 bases, V lost 5 bases, and 13 bases had no gene match. The CDR3 is made up of 15 amino acids. CDR1 is SGHAT, CDR2 FQDESV, per germline (reference sequence). This chain's CDR3 is CASSHLESGRRTQYF. CDR3 nucleotide sequence: TGTGCCAGCAGCCACTTGGAAAGCGGGAGACGTACCCAGTACTTC.

The chain recombines TRBV7-9 with TRBJ2-3; no definite D call. The V gene's germline CDR1 is SEHNR and CDR2 FQNEAQ (reference sequence). V was pared by 3 bases and J by 4 bases, with 8 bases between. The length of the CDR3 is 13 residues. The CDR3 loop is CASSLPGADTQYF. CDR3 bases: TGTGCCAGCAGCTTGCCGGGTGCAGATACGCAGTATTTT.

V gene TRBV6-1 combines with J gene TRBJ2-3, with D possibly TRBD2 on 5 matching bases. This CDR3 comprises 14 residues. Germline loops: CDR1 MNHNS, CDR2 SASEGT. Deletions cut 2 bases from V and 0 bases from J, with 6 bases between. The DNA for the CDR3 is TGTGCCAGCAGTGAATGGACTAGCACAGATACGCAGTATTTT. Protein: CASSEWTSTDTQYF.

This rearrangement joins TRBV6-6 to TRBJ1-6; D is ambiguous. The CDR3 loop spans 16 amino acids. Trimming took 4 bases from V and 0 from J, leaving 10 bases between them. The germline V gene encodes CDR1 MNHNY and CDR2 SVGAGI (reference sequence). CDR3 region: CASSFRRSSYNSPLHF. DNA of the CDR3: TGTGCCAGCAGTTTCAGACGGAGCTCCTATAATTCACCCCTCCACTTT.

This clone was seen only once. This chain connects TRBV7-2 to TRBJ1-1; D not certain. CDR1 SGHTA and CDR2 FQGNSA come from the germline V gene. Trimming shortened V by 6 bases and J by 4 bases, and 12 bases separated the two germline ends. CDR3 length equals 13 residues. The CDR3 coding sequence is TGTGCCAGCAGTAAGGAAGGGTTCACTGAAGCTTTCTTT. This translates into CASSKEGFTEAFF.

There are a few counts of this clone. The chain joins TRBV19 to TRBJ2-1; possible D gene TRBD2, 6 bases. This CDR3 is built from 14 residues. Germline CDR1 is LNHDA and CDR2 is SQIVND (reference sequence). The V end was cut by 6 bases, the J end by 9 bases, with 18 bases between. The DNA of the CDR3 is TGTGCCAGTAGCCCGCCCGGGACTTACCCTGAGCAGTTCTTC. It encodes CASSPPGTYPEQFF.

The gene calls are TRBV5-1 and TRBJ2-7; a possible D gene is TRBD1 (5 bases). The CDR3 is made up of 15 amino acids. The V end was cut by 5 bases, the J end by 4 bases, with 19 bases between. Germline V CDR1 and CDR2: SGHRS, YFSETQ. CDR3 sequence reads: CASSQGLVGAYEQYF. The CDR3 DNA follows: TGCGCCAGCAGTCAAGGCCTGGTTGGGGCTTACGAGCAGTACTTC.

This rearrangement joins TRBV5-6 to TRBJ1-5, with D uncertain. CDR3 length: 15 amino acids. Germline V gene lookup returns CDR1 SGHDT and CDR2 YYEEEE. Trimming removed 0 bases from V and 1 base from J, with 8 bases in between. The CDR3 sequence: CASSLAYLSNQPQHF. CDR3 bases: TGTGCCAGCAGCTTGGCCTATCTGAGCAATCAGCCCCAGCATTTT.

The chain combines TRBV6-5 with TRBJ2-1; the match to TRBD2 covers 7 bases. J was trimmed by 7 bases and V by 0 bases; bases with no gene match: 3. CDR1 and CDR2 (germline): MNHEY, SVGAGI. The CDR3 runs 14 residues. The CDR3 here is CASSYSGGWNEQFF. Written as DNA, the CDR3 is TGTGCCAGCAGTTACTCGGGGGGGTGGAATGAGCAGTTCTTC.

The chain combines TRBV5-1 with TRBJ2-5; 8 bases match TRBD2. The germline V gene has CDR1 SGHRS and CDR2 YFSETQ. The CDR3 contains 14 residues. V was pared by 4 bases and J by 7 bases, with 9 bases of the junction left unmatched. The chain's CDR3 is CASSDRAGEATQYF. The CDR3 DNA reads as TGCGCCAGCAGCGATAGAGCGGGAGAGGCGACCCAGTACTTC. The variable domain in full, completed from reference TRBV5-1 and TRBJ2-5, reads KAGVTQTPRYLIKTRGQQVTLSCSPISGHRSVSWYQQTPGQGLQFLFEYFSETQRNKGNFPGRFSGRQFSNSRSEMNVSTLELGDSALYLCASSDRAGEATQYFGPGTRLLVL.

The rearrangement joins TRBV7-2 to TRBJ2-3; D gene uncertain. CDR1 and CDR2 (germline): SGHTA, FQGNSA. V lost 1 base to trimming and J lost 5 bases, with 7 bases between them. The CDR3 extends over 13 amino acids. Written as DNA, the CDR3 is TGTGCCAGCAGCTTAGACATGGTAGATACGCAGTATTTT. Protein product: CASSLDMVDTQYF.